These 6 T cell receptor beta chains originate from one sample sequenced in a study of blood T cell repertoires in COVID-19 (dated by TCRdb to the early 2020s). Library preparation employed the immunoSEQ multiplex PCR assay. The source is immuneACCESS, and TCRdb retained only in-frame sequences with V and J called. Part of the clones is not carried over; for the studies checked, unresolved V genes explain less than half of this, and the remainder is unexplained. Here the sample has about 44,000 clones; 80% to 90% occur a single time. The ten largest account for roughly 15% of the sample. Sequenced sample: peripheral blood. The receptors originated from an older man with active COVID-19.

The chain has TRBV5-1 and TRBJ1-1; D unresolved. V dropped 0 bases and J dropped 0 bases, with 9 bases sitting between them. Germline V lookup: CDR1 SGHRS, CDR2 YFSETQ. The CDR3 runs to 15 residues. The CDR3 DNA sequence: TGCGCCAGCAGCTTGGCCGGGATAATGAACACTGAAGCTTTCTTT. This codes for CASSLAGIMNTEAFF.

The J gene is TRBJ2-5, the V gene TRBV20-1; 15 bases line up with TRBD2. The ends lost 3 bases at V and 2 bases at J; junction bases unmatched: 4. The CDR3 spans 16 residues. Germline V gene data show CDR1 as DFQATT and CDR2 as SNEGSKA (reference sequence). CDR3 bases: TGCAGTGCTAGTAAGGGGACTAGCGGGGGGCAAGAGACCCAGTACTTC. Translating it yields CSASKGTSGGQETQYF.

The chain combines TRBV9 with TRBJ2-2; tentative D call: TRBD1 (5 bases). In germline, CDR1 is SGDLS, CDR2 YYNGEE. The CDR3 is made up of 16 amino acids. Between the trimmed V and J ends, which lost 4 bases and 2 bases, there was a span of 15 bases. This CDR3 is CASSSQGPLNTGELFF. The CDR3, as DNA: TGTGCCAGCAGCTCTCAGGGTCCGCTCAACACCGGGGAGCTGTTTTTT.

The chain recombines TRBV27 with TRBJ2-7, with TRBD1 matching 9 bases. The CDR3 is 14 residues long. Trimming removed 5 bases from V and 2 bases from J; junction bases left unmatched: 4. Germline V gene lookup returns CDR1 MNHEY and CDR2 SMNVEV (reference sequence). The CDR3 loop reads CASSPGTGPYEQYF. The CDR3 nucleotides read TGTGCCAGCAGTCCCGGGACAGGGCCCTACGAGCAGTACTTC.

The rearrangement joins TRBV19 to TRBJ1-3, with a possible D match to TRBD1 (6 bases). CDR1 is LNHDA, CDR2 SQIVND, per germline (reference sequence). The V end was cut by 9 bases, the J end by 0 bases, with 12 bases between. This CDR3 spans 14 amino acids. DNA of the CDR3: TGTGCCAGCTCTCCCAGGGGCTCTGGAAACACCATATATTTT. Its translation: CASSPRGSGNTIYF.

The chain uses TRBV18 and TRBJ1-1; 10 positions match TRBD1. V lost 3 bases and J lost 3; bases outside the gene matches: 7. The CDR3 consists of 16 residues. In germline, CDR1 is KGHSH, CDR2 LQKENI. CDR3 amino acids: CASSPLRQGADTEAFF. The CDR3 DNA reads TGTGCCAGCTCACCGCTTCGACAGGGGGCCGACACTGAAGCTTTCTTT.